These T cell receptor beta chains were read from a single sample in a study of blood T cell repertoires in COVID-19. Clones were read by immunoSEQ multiplex PCR, and TCRdb kept only the in-frame ones, dropping some. This sample has 110,000 or so clones, with around three quarters found just once. Sequencing was done on a sample of peripheral blood. The receptors stem from a human donor in a cohort sampled during active or convalescent COVID-19. CDR3s leave out the opening cysteine and the closing phenylalanine or tryptophan.

J gene,V gene,CDR3 protein
TRBJ1-4,TRBV5-1,ASSLEWQGFEKLF
TRBJ1-1,TRBV6-5,ASRYPGLTNAEAF
TRBJ2-1,TRBV9,ASSVRLRANNEQF
TRBJ2-3,TRBV7-2,ASSRGRVGTDTQY
TRBJ2-7,TRBV4-3,ASSQSSVGSYEQY
TRBJ2-1,TRBV20-1,SARDRGEQF
TRBJ1-1,TRBV4-3,ASSQEVGGFRNTEAF
TRBJ2-7,TRBV5-1,ASSSYGRSLYEQY
TRBJ2-7,TRBV5-1,ASSSDAGQGAREQY
TRBJ2-5,TRBV18,ASSPRDSRETQY
TRBJ2-7,TRBV6-5,AVGTGRSEQY
TRBJ1-3,TRBV30,AWLGNTIY
TRBJ2-1,TRBV2,ASSPARGSIYNEQF
TRBJ1-3,TRBV13,ASSLATGSGNTIY
TRBJ1-6,TRBV7-9,ASRERGFDNSPLH
TRBJ2-2,TRBV9,ASSGMGTGSGELF
TRBJ1-2,TRBV18,ASSPLSRTGGEGYT
TRBJ2-1,TRBV14,ASSRRSNRNEQF
TRBJ2-5,TRBV7-2,ASSLTSGGRETQY
TRBJ2-7,TRBV19,ASRADGSDRAYEQY
TRBJ2-5,TRBV15,ATSRVRETQY
TRBJ1-5,TRBV11-3,ASSLNRENQPQH
TRBJ2-5,TRBV18,ASSPPGARGQETQY
TRBJ2-7,TRBV5-1,ASSLDRSTYEQY
TRBJ2-3,TRBV25-1,ASSQTSGSADTQY
TRBJ1-1,TRBV6-2/TRBV6-3,ASSYQGGRSFTEAF
TRBJ2-7,TRBV13,ASSLGAGYEQY
TRBJ2-1,TRBV19,ASSIETGVANEQF
TRBJ1-1,TRBV6-5,ASAARGWNTEAF
TRBJ2-3,TRBV5-6,ASSFQGARDTQY
TRBJ2-1,TRBV28,ASSLAGVYNEQF
TRBJ1-4,TRBV27,ASRTGQGAAGNEKLF
TRBJ2-3,TRBV5-1,ASSLGSQGRHTQY
TRBJ2-7,TRBV10-2,ASSRPSGLAVGEQY
TRBJ1-3,TRBV5-5,ASSQSGTGSGNTIY
TRBJ1-5,TRBV18,ASSRTGSDQPQH
TRBJ2-1,TRBV6-6,ASSYMSGGADEQF
TRBJ2-1,TRBV6-4,ASSDSSFDEQF
TRBJ2-1,TRBV5-6,ASSRDFYNEQF
TRBJ2-3,TRBV20-1,SAPIVDTQY
TRBJ1-6,TRBV7-8,ASSTRPRGGGNYNSPLH